The clone carrying this T cell receptor (beta chain) was counted between two and nine times. Its antigen is unknown. The data were obtained in a study of T cell repertoires in cytomegalovirus infection. Study summary: Recently identified HLA-C-restricted CMV epitopes were among the peptides used. Both a matching HLA type and CMV infection were indicated by public TCR beta signatures.

Trimming took 5 bases from V and 0 from J, leaving 10 bases between them. The CDR3 is 13 residues long. CDR1 is DFQATT, CDR2 SNEGSKA, per germline (reference sequence). TCRdb passed the reads through MiXCR, listing each CDR3 protein once. The sample lists about 920,000 distinct CDR3 sequences; around 32% were seen once. The chain uses TRBV20-1 and TRBJ1-1, with a weak D call TRBD1 (5 bases). This sequence was found in a human donor in good health (CMV status not recorded). Some clones in this sample may be carry-over from other donors' samples. The sample consisted of cultured CD8+ T cells from PBMCs, taken from culture after CMV antigen stimulation. CDR3 amino acids: CSAEDNMNTEAFF. The CDR3 DNA sequence: TGCAGTGCTGAGGACAACATGAACACTGAAGCTTTCTTT.